Each of the 19 T cell receptor beta chains below was sequenced from the same sample in a study of shared clonotypes between healthy human individuals. Libraries were prepared by immunoSEQ multiplex PCR; TCRdb keeps only in-frame clonotypes and omits some of them. This sample has some 900,000 clones, with around three quarters found just once. Sequencing input: memory CD4+ T cells sorted from blood. Stated subset: CD45RA-negative fraction. All receptors come from a man aged 18 to 29 in good health.

The genes are TRBV30 and TRBJ2-5; TRBD2 might be the D (6 bases). CDR3 length equals 15 residues. The germline gives CDR1 GTSNPN, CDR2 SVGIG (reference sequence). Trimming removed 0 bases from V and 1 base from J, with 12 bases in between. The CDR3 reads CAWSVSRRGQETQYF. The CDR3 bases are TGTGCCTGGAGTGTTTCGAGGCGGGGCCAAGAGACCCAGTACTTC. Full variable domain (rest looked up from reference TRBV30 and TRBJ2-5): SQTIHQWPATLVQPVGSPLSLECTVEGTSNPNLYWYRQAAGRGLQLLFYSVGIGQISSEVPQNLSASRPQDRQFILSSKKLLLSDSGFYLCAWSVSRRGQETQYFGPGTRLLVL.

The rearrangement links TRBV7-2 to TRBJ2-1; 7 nucleotides match TRBD2. The ends lost 7 bases at V and 7 bases at J; junction bases unmatched: 13. Germline assignment: CDR1 SGHTA and CDR2 FQGNSA. The CDR3 spans 15 residues. The CDR3 DNA follows: TGTGCCAGCAACCGCTTACCGGGAGGTGGGAATGAGCAGTTCTTC. Residues: CASNRLPGGGNEQFF.

In its sample, this clone was seen once. The chain carries TRBV10-3 and TRBJ1-2, with 8 bases that match TRBD1. Germline CDR1 and CDR2: ENHRY and SYGVKD. The CDR3 totals 16 residues. J was trimmed by 5 bases and V by 0 bases; bases with no gene match: 8. CDR3 coding DNA: TGTGCCATCAGTGAGTCCAGGGGGCTGGACGGGTATGGCTACACCTTC. Amino acids: CAISESRGLDGYGYTF.

This chain joins TRBV19 and TRBJ2-7; 7 nucleotides match TRBD2. The CDR3 covers 13 residues. Germline V lookup: CDR1 LNHDA, CDR2 SQIVND (reference sequence). Unmatched junction bases numbered 5, after V lost 5 bases and J lost 4 bases. CDR3 nucleotides: TGTGCCAGTAGTCTCGGGGGAGGGTACGAGCAGTACTTC. Translated: CASSLGGGYEQYF.

The rearrangement links TRBV5-1 to TRBJ2-3; 12 bases fit TRBD2. The CDR3 has 17 amino acids. In germline, CDR1 is SGHRS, CDR2 YFSETQ. J gave up 3 bases and V 8 bases, and 13 bases lay outside the gene matches. The CDR3 loop reads CASSSGRALAGTDTQYF. DNA of the CDR3: TGCGCCAGTTCTAGCGGGAGGGCCCTCGCGGGAACAGATACGCAGTATTTT.

This chain connects TRBV11-3 to TRBJ2-3; 9 nucleotides line up with TRBD1. V lost 4 bases and J lost 3; bases outside the gene matches: 5. The length of the CDR3 is 15 residues. Germline lookup yields CDR1 SGHNT and CDR2 YENEEA. The CDR3 here is CASSYTGGNTDTQYF. The CDR3 DNA reads TGTGCCAGCAGCTATACAGGGGGCAATACAGATACGCAGTATTTT. Using reference TRBV11-3 and TRBJ2-3 for the parts outside the CDR3, the full variable domain is EAGVVQSPRYKIIEKKQPVAFWCNPISGHNTLYWYLQNLGQGPELLIRYENEEAVDDSQLPKDRFSAERLKGVDSTLKIQPAELGDSAVYLCASSYTGGNTDTQYFGPGTRLTVL.

The chain recombines TRBV6-5 with TRBJ1-2; TRBD1 matches at 8 bases. CDR3 length: 15 amino acids. Germline trimming cut 2 bases from V and 6 bases from J; bases unmatched to any gene: 8. CDR1 and CDR2 (germline): MNHEY, SVGAGI. In DNA, the CDR3 is TGTGCCAGCAGTTACAACCCCCCAGGGGGCGATGGCTACACCTTC. Translating gives CASSYNPPGGDGYTF.

The V call is TRBV28, the J call TRBJ2-5; 7 bases are shared with TRBD2. With 1 base clipped from V and 7 bases from J, the junction kept 6 bases outside the gene matches. Germline V gene sequence: CDR1 MDHEN, CDR2 SYDVKM. The CDR3 extends over 14 amino acids. The CDR3 loop is CASSLLQGGGTQYF. As DNA, the CDR3 is TGTGCCAGCAGTTTATTGCAGGGCGGGGGGACCCAGTACTTC. The full variable domain, in which reference TRBV28 and TRBJ2-5 provide the parts outside the CDR3, is DVKVTQSSRYLVKRTGEKVFLECVQDMDHENMFWYRQDPGLGLRLIYFSYDVKMKEKGDIPEGYSVSREKKERFSLILESASTNQTSMYLCASSLLQGGGTQYFGPGTRLLVL.

This clone was recorded once. The chain has TRBV25-1 and TRBJ1-2, with 7 bases matching TRBD1. The V segment lost 4 bases and the J segment 8 bases; nucleotides outside the gene matches: 10. Germline V gene lookup returns CDR1 MGHDK and CDR2 SYGVNS. The CDR3 is 14 residues long. The CDR3 here is CASSAQDRAPGYTF. CDR3 sequence (DNA): TGTGCCAGCAGTGCACAAGACAGGGCTCCGGGCTACACCTTC.

This chain uses TRBV30 with TRBJ2-5; D might be TRBD1 or TRBD2, each matching 5 bases. CDR1 is GTSNPN, CDR2 SVGIG, per germline (reference sequence). CDR3 length: 13 residues. The ends were cut back, 5 bases at V and 2 bases at J, with 12 bases in the middle. The CDR3 is CAWGTSLQETQYF. The DNA of the CDR3 is TGTGCCTGGGGGACCTCCCTTCAAGAGACCCAGTACTTC.

The V call is TRBV5-6, the J call TRBJ2-3; tentative D call: TRBD2 (6 bases). The CDR3 sequence is 16 residues long. V was trimmed by 2 bases and J by 0 bases, leaving 13 bases between them. Germline lookup yields CDR1 SGHDT and CDR2 YYEEEE. CDR3 sequence (DNA): TGTGCCAGCAGCTTACTTAGGAGGGAGAGCACAGATACGCAGTATTTT. Translating gives CASSLLRRESTDTQYF.

The chain combines TRBV7-2 with TRBJ1-3, with D uncertain. The CDR3 is made up of 15 amino acids. V shed 2 bases and J shed 0 bases, with 8 bases lying between them. CDR1 SGHTA and CDR2 FQGNSA come from the germline V gene. The CDR3 region has the DNA TGTGCCAGCAGCTTATACGCAGGCTCTGGAAACACCATATATTTT. Translated, it gives CASSLYAGSGNTIYF.

CDR3 bases: TGTGCCAGCAGCTCGACAAGTATGAACACTGAAGCTTTCTTT. Translated: CASSSTSMNTEAFF. The chain employs TRBV11-2 and TRBJ1-1; D ambiguous. CDR1 is SGHAT, CDR2 FQNNGV, per germline. The CDR3 extends over 14 amino acids. The V end was cut by 4 bases, the J end by 0 bases, with 9 bases between.

J is TRBJ2-1 and V is TRBV5-6; no clear D. This CDR3 contains 16 residues. CDR1 and CDR2 (germline): SGHDT, YYEEEE. The V end lost 2 bases, the J end lost 8 bases, and 20 bases lay between the germline ends. CDR3: CASSLTINLALDEQFF. CDR3 sequence (DNA): TGTGCCAGCAGCTTAACGATCAATTTAGCCTTGGATGAGCAGTTCTTC.

V gene TRBV5-5 combines with J gene TRBJ2-3; D is uncertain. V lost 5 bases and J 2 bases, leaving 9 bases between the germline ends. The CDR3 contains 13 residues. Germline CDR1 SGHKS, CDR2 YYEKEE (reference sequence). CDR3 amino acids: CASSWVDTDTQYF. In DNA form, the CDR3 reads TGTGCCAGCAGTTGGGTGGACACAGATACGCAGTATTTT.

This clone occurred many times. Other DNA variants within this sample encode the same CDR3. This rearrangement joins TRBV30 to TRBJ2-1; D may be TRBD2 (7 bases). V lost 0 bases to trimming and J lost 0 bases, with 9 bases between them. Germline V gene sequence: CDR1 GTSNPN, CDR2 SVGIG (reference sequence). The CDR3 is 15 residues long. Here the CDR3 DNA reads TGTGCCTGGAGTGTGGGAGGGGGCTCCTACAATGAGCAGTTCTTC. It is translated as CAWSVGGGSYNEQFF.

The rearrangement uses TRBV5-1 and TRBJ2-7, with D possibly being TRBD1 (5 bases). The germline CDR1 and CDR2 sequences are SGHRS and YFSETQ. The CDR3 sequence is 13 residues long. V lost 7 bases to trimming and J lost 0 bases, with 11 bases between them. DNA for the CDR3: TGCGCCAGCGCCAGACAGTACTCCTACGAGCAGTACTTC. Its translation: CASARQYSYEQYF.

The chain links TRBV28 to TRBJ2-3, with TRBD1 identical over 8 bases. This CDR3 comprises 15 residues. Germline lookup yields CDR1 MDHEN and CDR2 SYDVKM. With V trimmed by 7 bases and J by 2 bases, 8 bases remained unmatched. The CDR3 bases are TGTGCCAGCACTCCGCAGGGGGCGGCCACAGATACGCAGTATTTT. Its protein is CASTPQGAATDTQYF.

In its sample, this clone was seen a few times. The gene calls are TRBV27 and TRBJ2-7; D might be TRBD1 (6 bases). The CDR3 sequence is 15 residues long. The germline V gene has CDR1 MNHEY and CDR2 SMNVEV (reference sequence). Trimming pared 0 bases from V and 0 bases from J, leaving 9 bases between. The CDR3 sequence is CASSLSTGSSYEQYF. The CDR3, as DNA: TGTGCCAGCAGTTTATCGACAGGAAGCTCCTACGAGCAGTACTTC.